Below are 21 T cell receptor beta chains sequenced from a single sample in a study of shared clonotypes between healthy human individuals. Sequencing was performed with immunoSEQ multiplex PCR; in TCRdb, only in-frame clones are kept and a portion is missing. The sample contains more than 550,000 clones, less than 95% of which appear only once. The material sequenced was memory CD8+ T cells from PBMCs. Sample subset: CD45RO+ cells pooled with CCR7-negative TemRA cells. The origin of the receptors is a man in his late teens or twenties in good health. Some clones in this sample may be carry-over from other donors' samples.

The chain is built from TRBV28 and TRBJ2-1, with D perhaps given as TRBD1 or TRBD2 (5 bases each). CDR3 length: 13 residues. Germline-derived CDR1 and CDR2 are MDHEN and SYDVKM. V lost 10 bases and J 8 bases, leaving 18 bases between the germline ends. CDR3 in amino acids: CATEGRTTYEQFF. DNA of the CDR3: TGTGCCACCGAGGGACGTACCACCTATGAGCAGTTCTTC.

The chain links TRBV28 to TRBJ2-1; D remains unclear. This CDR3 is 14 amino acids long. With 2 bases removed from V and 4 bases from J, the gap between germline ends came to 9 bases. The germline V gene encodes CDR1 MDHEN and CDR2 SYDVKM. The CDR3 DNA is TGTGCCAGCAGTTTAAACGGGCAATACAATGAGCAGTTCTTC. Encoded protein: CASSLNGQYNEQFF.

The gene calls are TRBV4-2 and TRBJ1-3; D call uncertain. V was cut by 4 bases and J by 0 bases, with 13 bases left in between. This CDR3 region has 16 residues. Germline loops: CDR1 LGHNA, CDR2 YNFKEQ. CDR3 coding DNA: TGTGCCAGCAGCCTGAGCCATGGTCTCTCTGGAAACACCATATATTTT. It codes for CASSLSHGLSGNTIYF.

This clone came up once. The chain is built from TRBV10-1 and TRBJ2-2; D is ambiguous. Per the germline V gene, CDR1 is WNHNN and CDR2 is SYGVQD (reference sequence). CDR3 size: 11 residues. With 3 bases removed from V and 6 bases from J, the gap between germline ends came to 2 bases. In DNA form, the CDR3 reads TGCGCCAGCAGTGATTCCGGGGAGCTGTTTTTT. It codes for CASSDSGELFF.

This chain links TRBV13 with TRBJ2-5; D remains unclear. The CDR3 contains 13 residues. Trimming removed 5 bases from V and 2 bases from J, with 9 bases in between. Germline V gene data show CDR1 as PRHDT and CDR2 as FYEKMQ (reference sequence). DNA for the CDR3: TGTGCCAGCAGCCCCCCGAGTCAAGAGACCCAGTACTTC. Its translation: CASSPPSQETQYF.

The chain has TRBV9 and TRBJ2-2; TRBD1 matches 9 bases. The CDR3 consists of 15 residues. Germline CDR1 is SGDLS and CDR2 is YYNGEE. With 2 bases clipped from V and 5 bases from J, the junction kept 4 bases outside the gene matches. The chain's CDR3 is CASSVTDRGTGELFF. In DNA, the CDR3 is TGTGCCAGCAGCGTTACAGACAGGGGGACCGGGGAGCTGTTTTTT.

The J gene is TRBJ2-1, the V gene TRBV19; 8 bases map to TRBD2. The CDR3 extends over 13 amino acids. J was trimmed by 5 bases and V by 9 bases; bases with no gene match: 6. Per germline, CDR1 LNHDA and CDR2 SQIVND (reference sequence). CDR3 nucleotide sequence: TGTGCCAGCGACTCGGGACTAGACAATGAGCAGTTCTTC. It translates to CASDSGLDNEQFF.

This clone turned up a few times. The V and J genes are TRBV5-4 and TRBJ2-1, with D perhaps TRBD2 (5 bases). Looked up from germline, CDR1 is SGHNT and CDR2 is YYREEE (reference sequence). The CDR3 consists of 13 residues. V dropped 0 bases and J dropped 6 bases, with 7 bases sitting between them. Here the CDR3 DNA reads TGTGCCAGCAGCTTGGCTAGCAGCAATGAGCAGTTCTTC. It yields the protein CASSLASSNEQFF. The variable domain in full, completed from reference TRBV5-4 and TRBJ2-1, reads ETGVTQSPTHLIKTRGQQVTLRCSSQSGHNTVSWYQQALGQGPQFIFQYYREEENGRGNFPPRFSGLQFPNYSSELNVNALELDDSALYLCASSLASSNEQFFGPGTRLTVL.

This chain connects TRBV7-9 to TRBJ1-5, with 9 bases matching TRBD1. This CDR3 is built from 15 residues. Germline trimming cut 1 base from V and 4 bases from J; bases unmatched to any gene: 2. Germline-derived CDR1 and CDR2 are SEHNR and FQNEAQ (reference sequence). The CDR3 nucleotides are TGTGCCAGCAGCTTAGGGGGGACAGGGAATCAGCCCCAGCATTTT. Amino acid sequence: CASSLGGTGNQPQHF.

The chain couples TRBV7-9 to TRBJ1-2; TRBD1 matches at 11 bases. Per the germline V gene, CDR1 is SEHNR and CDR2 is FQNEAQ (reference sequence). The CDR3 covers 14 residues. The J segment lost 8 bases and the V segment lost 7 bases, leaving 9 bases of the junction unmatched. This chain's CDR3 is CASTGTGGSLGYTF. The DNA of the CDR3 is TGTGCCAGCACCGGGACAGGGGGTAGCTTGGGCTACACCTTC.

This chain uses TRBV11-1 with TRBJ2-7; TRBD1 is a possible D gene (5 bases). This CDR3 has 12 amino acids. The germline V gene encodes CDR1 SGHAT and CDR2 FQDESV (reference sequence). Trimming took off 8 bases at V and 4 bases at J, with 12 bases between the two ends. Here the CDR3 reads CASGKGMYEQYF. In DNA, the CDR3 is TGTGCCAGCGGTAAGGGGATGTACGAGCAGTACTTC.

The chain carries TRBV6-5 and TRBJ2-2; the match to TRBD2 covers 9 bases. J was trimmed by 4 bases and V by 2 bases; bases with no gene match: 5. From germline, CDR1 is MNHEY and CDR2 SVGAGI. This CDR3 contains 16 residues. CDR3 nucleotide sequence: TGTGCCAGCAGTTACCTCGGACTAGCGAGCACCGGGGAGCTGTTTTTT. This translates into CASSYLGLASTGELFF.

V is TRBV27 and J is TRBJ2-2, with D perhaps TRBD2 (5 bases). CDR3 length: 18 amino acids. From germline, CDR1 is MNHEY and CDR2 SMNVEV (reference sequence). Between the trimmed V and J ends, which lost 4 bases and 0 bases, there was a span of 18 bases. The CDR3 here is CASSSPGFGASNTGELFF. The CDR3 DNA reads TGTGCCAGCAGTTCCCCGGGATTTGGAGCTTCGAACACCGGGGAGCTGTTTTTT.

The genes are TRBV11-2 and TRBJ2-5; 7 positions match TRBD2. After removal of 6 bases from V and 7 bases from J, the junction contained 17 bases not matched to a gene. The germline gives CDR1 SGHAT, CDR2 FQNNGV. CDR3 length: 16 residues. CDR3 coding DNA: TGTGCCAGCAGACCCCGGGGGAGGGAGGAAGGCGCGACCCAGTACTTC. It is translated as CASRPRGREEGATQYF.

This chain uses TRBV27 with TRBJ2-2; TRBD2 is a possible D gene (6 bases). Between the trimmed V and J ends, which lost 6 bases and 5 bases, there was a span of 13 bases. This CDR3 is built from 14 residues. The germline V gene has CDR1 MNHEY and CDR2 SMNVEV (reference sequence). Written as DNA, the CDR3 is TGTGCCAGCAGCTTGACTAGTATTACCGGGGAGCTGTTTTTT. The encoded protein is CASSLTSITGELFF.

The gene calls are TRBV9 and TRBJ1-4; perhaps TRBD1 as D (5 bases). V was trimmed by 3 bases and J by 5 bases, leaving 14 bases between them. From germline, CDR1 is SGDLS and CDR2 YYNGEE. This CDR3 region has 15 residues. CDR3 sequence: CASSGSGALNEKLFF. The DNA for the CDR3 is TGTGCCAGCAGCGGCTCTGGGGCCCTCAATGAAAAACTGTTTTTT.

Note on this clone: At one of its ends the junction is not consistent with the germline gene, which may arise from a read error. The chain links TRBV14 to TRBJ2-7; 12 bases match TRBD2. The CDR3 length is 13 residues. The V gene's germline CDR1 is SGHDN and CDR2 FVKESK. CDR3 loop: CASSPGLAGPPTF. In DNA form, the CDR3 reads TGTGCCAGCAGCCCGGGACTAGCGGGTCCCCCTACTTTC.

The J gene is TRBJ2-5, the V gene TRBV11-2; D is ambiguous. TRBJ2-7 matches the DNA end more closely, so the J call is doubtful. CDR3 length: 12 amino acids. Germline V gene data show CDR1 as SGHAT and CDR2 as FQNNGV. CDR3 coding DNA: TGTGCCAGCCCGGTCCCGGGCTACGAGCAGTACTTC. This encodes CASPVPGYEQYF.

The chain has TRBV9 and TRBJ2-4; D gene ambiguous. The CDR3 extends over 14 amino acids. The germline V and J ends were trimmed by 0 bases and 7 bases, with 11 bases remaining between them. Germline CDR1 and CDR2: SGDLS and YYNGEE. CDR3 amino acids: CASSVDGVGNIQYF. The CDR3 DNA reads TGTGCCAGCAGCGTAGACGGTGTTGGGAACATTCAGTACTTC.

This clone was seen repeatedly, ten times or more. The rearrangement uses TRBV28 and TRBJ1-1; 10 nucleotides agree with TRBD1. The CDR3 totals 14 residues. V dropped 5 bases and J dropped 6; count of bases not matched to a gene: 6. CDR1 is MDHEN, CDR2 SYDVKM, per germline. The CDR3 sequence: CASSMDRGSAEAFF. The CDR3 coding sequence is TGTGCCAGCAGTATGGACAGGGGGAGCGCTGAAGCTTTCTTT.

On this clone itself: Other nucleotide sequences from this sample produce the same CDR3. The V call is TRBV27, the J call TRBJ2-7, with 9 bases fitting TRBD2. Germline trimming cut 3 bases from V and 0 bases from J; bases unmatched to any gene: 0. The CDR3 is 14 amino acids. CDR1 is MNHEY and CDR2 is SMNVEV in the germline V gene (reference sequence). CDR3 residues: CASSFSGSSYEQYF. The CDR3 DNA reads as TGTGCCAGCAGTTTTAGCGGGAGCTCCTACGAGCAGTACTTC.